One sample yielded the 7 T cell receptor beta chains listed below, sequenced in a study of cytomegalovirus exposure and HLA in healthy donors. PCR amplification relied on 60 Vbeta primers (plus 13 Jbeta primers). Assay: immunoSEQ multiplex PCR; the TCRdb copy retains only in-frame clones and omits some. The sample includes some 240,000 clones, around four fifths of them seen just once. Sequencing input: PBMCs. All receptors come from a male donor in good health and CMV-seronegative.

This clone was seen a single time. The genes are TRBV5-8 and TRBJ1-6; D gene uncertain. The CDR3 contains 13 residues. Trimming cost V 1 base and J 7 bases, with 6 bases left between them. CDR1 SGHTS and CDR2 YDEGEE come from the germline V gene. The DNA for the CDR3 is TGTGCCAGCAGCTTGAGAGGGAATTCACCCCTCCACTTT. Translation: CASSLRGNSPLHF.

V usage is TRBV28 and J usage is TRBJ2-7, with TRBD2 matching 10 bases. CDR3 size: 14 residues. V lost 4 bases and J lost 6; bases outside the gene matches: 6. From germline, CDR1 is MDHEN and CDR2 SYDVKM. The CDR3 reads CASSSRTSGGEQYF. The CDR3 bases are TGTGCCAGCAGTTCTCGGACTAGCGGAGGCGAGCAGTACTTC.

CDR3 residues: CASSFGSGSGNTIYF. For the CDR3, the DNA is TGTGCCAGCAGCTTCGGATCAGGCTCTGGAAACACCATATATTTT. J is TRBJ1-3 and V is TRBV7-2; D not certain. CDR3 length equals 15 residues. V was trimmed by 3 bases and J by 0 bases, leaving 9 bases between them. Germline V lookup: CDR1 SGHTA, CDR2 FQGNSA.

This CDR3 reads CASSRIGTGPGTEAFF. The CDR3 nucleotides are TGTGCCAGCAGCCGAATAGGGACAGGGCCGGGAACTGAAGCTTTCTTT. The genes are TRBV5-8 and TRBJ1-1, with TRBD1 matching over 9 bases. Germline CDR1 reads SGHTS; CDR2 reads YDEGEE. The CDR3 is 16 residues long. V was clipped by 4 bases and J by 5 bases; unmatched bases: 12.

This clone was counted between two and nine times. The DNA for the CDR3 is TGTGCCAGCAAAGGACAGACGAATCAGCCCCAGCATTTT. This codes for CASKGQTNQPQHF. V gene TRBV7-2 combines with J gene TRBJ1-5; possible D gene TRBD1, 6 bases. Trimming removed 7 bases from V and 4 bases from J, with 11 bases in between. In germline, CDR1 is SGHTA, CDR2 FQGNSA. CDR3 length: 13 residues.

The rearrangement links TRBV5-5 to TRBJ1-2; D perhaps matches TRBD1 (6 bases). CDR1 SGHKS and CDR2 YYEKEE come from the germline V gene (reference sequence). V gave up 3 bases and J gave up 2 bases, with 8 bases separating them. This CDR3 has 13 amino acids. The CDR3 sequence: CASSSGANYGYTF. In nucleotides, the CDR3 is TGTGCCAGCAGCTCAGGGGCCAACTATGGCTACACCTTC.

This rearrangement joins TRBV6-5 to TRBJ2-7; 8 bases match TRBD2. The CDR3 contains 16 residues. Germline V gives CDR1 MNHEY, CDR2 SVGAGI. With V trimmed by 2 bases and J by 5 bases, 11 bases remained unmatched. The CDR3 DNA reads TGTGCCAGCAGTTACGGATCCGAGACTAGCGCGGACGAGCAGTACTTC. Amino acid sequence: CASSYGSETSADEQYF.